This TCR beta chain originates from a study of tissue T cells after allogeneic stem cell transplantation. Generated by immunoSEQ multiplex PCR, the TCRdb table keeps only in-frame clones and is missing some. The profile shows 20,000 to 30,000 clones, less than 75% of them singletons. Germline assignment: CDR1 MNHEY and CDR2 SMNVEV (reference sequence). V trimming: 8 bases; J trimming: 6 bases; junction bases outside the gene matches: 9. The CDR3 runs 14 residues. The TCR sequence derives from a female donor older than 55 with lung cancer. The sample was tissue from the ileum, taken at autopsy. The rearrangement links TRBV27 to TRBJ2-7, with 11 bases identical to TRBD2. CDR3 residues: CASSTSGSSLEQYF. CDR3 bases: TGTGCCAGCTCAACTAGCGGGAGTTCCCTCGAGCAGTACTTC.